Listed below are T cell receptor beta chains from one sample, sequenced in a study of shared clonotypes between healthy human individuals. Assay: immunoSEQ multiplex PCR; the TCRdb copy retains only in-frame clones and omits some. The data hold 2 million to 2.5 million clones, with approximately 95% observed a single time. Material: naive CD4+ T cells sorted from blood. The receptors originated from a man aged 18-30 years in good health. The CDR3 runs from the conserved cysteine through the conserved F or W. Each record gives: V gene, D gene, clone size, J gene, CDR3 DNA, CDR3 protein. A D gene is named only where the DNA matches it firmly. Size is stated for part of the rows, as once, few or many counts, or as a class when the clone is expanded.

TRBV19,TRBD1,few,TRBJ1-2,TGTGCCAGTAGTCCTGGGACAGGGCGAGGCTACACCTTC,CASSPGTGRGYTF
TRBV5-1,NA,once,TRBJ2-1,TGCGCCAGCAGTCTTGGCGACAATGAGCAGTTCTTC,CASSLGDNEQFF
TRBV5-1,NA,NA,TRBJ2-7,TGCGCCAGCAGCTTGGACCTCGGGACCCGTGGCTACGAGCAGTACTTC,CASSLDLGTRGYEQYF
TRBV5-1,TRBD1,NA,TRBJ1-2,TGCGCCAGCAGCGTGACAGGGGTCAGTGGCTACACCTTC,CASSVTGVSGYTF
TRBV7-2,TRBD2,NA,TRBJ2-1,TGTGCCAGCAGCTTATTCGGGACTATCTACAATGAGCAGTTCTTC,CASSLFGTIYNEQFF
TRBV5-1,NA,once,TRBJ2-7,TGCGCCAGCAGCTTGTGGGTATCGCCCTACGAGCAGTACTTC,CASSLWVSPYEQYF
TRBV7-2,NA,few,TRBJ1-5,TGTGCCAGCAGCCGCAGACATACAAGCAATCAGCCCCAGCATTTT,CASSRRHTSNQPQHF
TRBV6-5,NA,NA,TRBJ2-5,TGTGCCACGTCGCGCGGGGTTGGAGAGACCCAGTACTTC,CATSRGVGETQYF
TRBV28,TRBD1,NA,TRBJ2-5,TGTGCCAGCAGTTCACCGGGACAGGGGCGAGAGACCCAGTACTTC,CASSSPGQGRETQYF
TRBV10-3,NA,NA,TRBJ1-2,TGTGCCATCAGTGAGACGGAGATCTATGGCTACACCTTC,CAISETEIYGYTF
TRBV6-1,NA,NA,TRBJ2-2,TGTGCCAGCAGTGTACAGGGCCCGAACACCGGGGAGCTGTTTTTT,CASSVQGPNTGELFF
TRBV27,NA,NA,TRBJ1-1,TGTGCCAGCAGTCCCCGGGGGGGGAGTGCTGAAGCTTTCTTT,CASSPRGGSAEAFF
TRBV6-6,NA,NA,TRBJ2-5,TGTGCCAGCTGTATGGGACTTAACAACCAAGAGACCCAGTACTTC,CASCMGLNNQETQYF
TRBV2,TRBD1,NA,TRBJ1-2,TGTGCCAGCAACCTACAGGGGACTAACTATGGCTACACCTTC,CASNLQGTNYGYTF
TRBV5-6,NA,once,TRBJ2-5,TGTGCCAGCGGCTCGGTAGGGGGGCCTAGGGAGACCCAGTACTTC,CASGSVGGPRETQYF
TRBV18,NA,NA,TRBJ2-1,TGTGCCAGCTCCCCATTAATGAGTCTATACAATGAGCAGTTCTTC,CASSPLMSLYNEQFF
TRBV5-5,NA,NA,TRBJ1-2,TGTGCCAGCAGCTTGGACACAGTTAACTATGGCTACACCTTC,CASSLDTVNYGYTF
TRBV9,NA,NA,TRBJ2-7,TGTGCCAGCAGCCCTCAGGGCCTTTCCTCCTACGAGCAGTACTTC,CASSPQGLSSYEQYF
TRBV6-5,NA,NA,TRBJ1-2,TGTGCCAGCAGAATCGCGTCGTCTGGCTACACCTTC,CASRIASSGYTF
TRBV10-3,NA,NA,TRBJ1-6,TGTGCCATTGGGGGGGTGGCCCAAGGTAATTCACCCCTCCACTTT,CAIGGVAQGNSPLHF
TRBV19,NA,NA,TRBJ1-2,TGTGCCAGTAGTATCCGGGGTCCCAACTATGGCTACACCTTC,CASSIRGPNYGYTF
TRBV19,TRBD1,NA,TRBJ2-7,TGTGCCAGTAGTATAGCTAGAGACAGGGTCGACGAGCAGTACTTC,CASSIARDRVDEQYF
TRBV7-2,TRBD2,NA,TRBJ2-2,TGTGCCAGTCCAACCGAGCTAGCGGTGAACACCGGGGAGCTGTTTTTT,CASPTELAVNTGELFF
TRBV28,TRBD1,once,TRBJ2-7,TGTGCCAGCAGAAGACAGGGAACCTCCTCCTACGAGCAGTACTTC,CASRRQGTSSYEQYF
TRBV10-3,NA,NA,TRBJ2-5,TGTGCCACCCGGTGGGGTCAAGAGACCCAGTACTTC,CATRWGQETQYF
TRBV2,NA,few,TRBJ1-1,TGTGCCAGCAGGAAGGGGACTAGTGTTACGAACACTGAAGCTTTCTTT,CASRKGTSVTNTEAFF
TRBV9,TRBD2,NA,TRBJ2-7,TGTGCCAGCAGCGTTTGGGCTAGCGGGAGGTCCTACGAGCAGTACTTC,CASSVWASGRSYEQYF
TRBV28,TRBD1,NA,TRBJ1-2,TGTGCCAGCAGTTTCGCAGGGGGCGGCTACACCTTC,CASSFAGGGYTF
TRBV5-1,NA,NA,TRBJ1-6,TGCGCCAGCAGCTTTGGTCAGAATTCACCCCTCCACTTT,CASSFGQNSPLHF